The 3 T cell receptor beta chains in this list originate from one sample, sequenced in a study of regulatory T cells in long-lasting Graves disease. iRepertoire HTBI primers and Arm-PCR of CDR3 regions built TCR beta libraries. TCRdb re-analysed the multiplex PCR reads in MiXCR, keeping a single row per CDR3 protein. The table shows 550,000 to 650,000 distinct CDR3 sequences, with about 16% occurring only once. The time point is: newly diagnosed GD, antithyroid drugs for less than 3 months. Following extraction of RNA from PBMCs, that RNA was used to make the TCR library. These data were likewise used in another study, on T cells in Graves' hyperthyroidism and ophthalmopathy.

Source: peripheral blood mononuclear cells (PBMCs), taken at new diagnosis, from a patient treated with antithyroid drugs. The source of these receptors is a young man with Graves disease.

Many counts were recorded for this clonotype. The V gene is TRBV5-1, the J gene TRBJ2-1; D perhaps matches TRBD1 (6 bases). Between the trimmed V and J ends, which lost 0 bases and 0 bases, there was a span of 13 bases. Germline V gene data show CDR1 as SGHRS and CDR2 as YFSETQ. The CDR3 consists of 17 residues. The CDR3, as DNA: TGCGCCAGCAGCTTGGCCCCAGGGGCGAGCTCCTACAATGAGCAGTTCTTC. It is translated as CASSLAPGASSYNEQFF. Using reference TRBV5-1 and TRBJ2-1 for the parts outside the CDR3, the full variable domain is KAGVTQTPRYLIKTRGQQVTLSCSPISGHRSVSWYQQTPGQGLQFLFEYFSETQRNKGNFPGRFSGRQFSNSRSEMNVSTLELGDSALYLCASSLAPGASSYNEQFFGPGTRLTVL.

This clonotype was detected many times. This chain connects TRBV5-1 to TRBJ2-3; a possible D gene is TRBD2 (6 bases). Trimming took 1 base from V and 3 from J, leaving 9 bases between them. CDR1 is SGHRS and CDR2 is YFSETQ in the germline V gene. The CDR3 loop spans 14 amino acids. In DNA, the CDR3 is TGCGCCAGCAGCTTGTCGGAGGGGACAGATACGCAGTATTTT. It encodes CASSLSEGTDTQYF.

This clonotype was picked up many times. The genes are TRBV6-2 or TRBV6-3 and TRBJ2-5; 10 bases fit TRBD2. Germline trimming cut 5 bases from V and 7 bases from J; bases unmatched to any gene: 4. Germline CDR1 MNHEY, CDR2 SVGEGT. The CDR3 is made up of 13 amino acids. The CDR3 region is CASSLAGEGTQYF. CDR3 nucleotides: TGTGCCAGCAGTCTAGCGGGAGAGGGGACCCAGTACTTC.